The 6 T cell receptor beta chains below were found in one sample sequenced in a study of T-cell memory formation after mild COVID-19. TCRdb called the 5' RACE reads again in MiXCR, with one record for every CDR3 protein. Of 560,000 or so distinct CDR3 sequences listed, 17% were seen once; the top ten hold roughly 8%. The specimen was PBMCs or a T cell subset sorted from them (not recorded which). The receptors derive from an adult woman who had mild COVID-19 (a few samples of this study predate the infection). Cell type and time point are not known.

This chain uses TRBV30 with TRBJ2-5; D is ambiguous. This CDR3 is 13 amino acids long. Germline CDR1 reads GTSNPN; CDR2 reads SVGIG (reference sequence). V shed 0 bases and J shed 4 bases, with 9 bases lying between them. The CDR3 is CAWSVRGSETQYF. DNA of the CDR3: TGTGCCTGGAGTGTACGCGGCTCAGAGACCCAGTACTTC.

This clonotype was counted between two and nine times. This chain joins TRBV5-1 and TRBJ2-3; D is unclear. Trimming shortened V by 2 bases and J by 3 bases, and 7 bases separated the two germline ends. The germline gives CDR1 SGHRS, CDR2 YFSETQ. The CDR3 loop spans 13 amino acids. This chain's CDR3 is CASSFDGTDTQYF. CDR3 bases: TGCGCCAGCAGCTTTGACGGGACAGATACGCAGTATTTT.

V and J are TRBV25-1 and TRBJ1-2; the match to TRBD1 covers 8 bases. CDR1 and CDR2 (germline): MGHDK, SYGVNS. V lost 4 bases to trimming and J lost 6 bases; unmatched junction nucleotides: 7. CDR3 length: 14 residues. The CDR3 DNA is TGTGCCAGCAGTGCCCCGGACAGGGCAAATGGCTACACCTTC. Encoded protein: CASSAPDRANGYTF.

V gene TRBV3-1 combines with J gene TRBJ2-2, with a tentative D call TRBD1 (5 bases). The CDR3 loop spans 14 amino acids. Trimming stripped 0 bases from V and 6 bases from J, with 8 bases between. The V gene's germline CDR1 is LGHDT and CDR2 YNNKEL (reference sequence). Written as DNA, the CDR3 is TGTGCCAGCAGCCAAGATGGGGCACCCGGGGAGCTGTTTTTT. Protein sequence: CASSQDGAPGELFF. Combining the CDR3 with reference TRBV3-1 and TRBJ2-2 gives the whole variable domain DTAVSQTPKYLVTQMGNDKSIKCEQNLGHDTMYWYKQDSKKFLKIMFSYNNKELIINETVPNRFSPKSPDKAHLNLHINSLELGDSAVYFCASSQDGAPGELFFGEGSRLTVL.

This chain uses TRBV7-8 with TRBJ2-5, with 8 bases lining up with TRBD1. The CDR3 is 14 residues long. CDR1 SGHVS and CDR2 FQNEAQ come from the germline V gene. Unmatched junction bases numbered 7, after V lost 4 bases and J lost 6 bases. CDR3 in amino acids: CASSSDRVGKTQYF. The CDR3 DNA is TGTGCCAGCAGCTCGGACAGGGTGGGGAAGACCCAGTACTTC.

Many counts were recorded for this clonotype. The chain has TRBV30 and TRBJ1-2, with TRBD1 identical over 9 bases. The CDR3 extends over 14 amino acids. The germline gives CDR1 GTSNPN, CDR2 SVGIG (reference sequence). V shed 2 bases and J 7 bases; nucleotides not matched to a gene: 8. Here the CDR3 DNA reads TGTGCCTGGAGTTCGGGACAGGGAATATCTGGCTACACCTTC. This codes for CAWSSGQGISGYTF.